A single sample is the source of the 14 T cell receptor beta chains below, sequenced in a study of CD8 T cells in ankylosing spondylitis. TCRdb re-called the 5' RACE reads with MiXCR, one entry per CDR3 protein. The data hold 210,000 or so distinct CDR3 sequences, with roughly 8.2% observed a single time. Material for sequencing was blood, either unsorted or a sorted T cell fraction (not recorded which). The origin of the receptors is a female donor with ankylosing spondylitis or in good health (not recorded which).

The table lists this clonotype with many counts. V is TRBV28 and J is TRBJ2-7; no clear D gene. V was pared by 6 bases and J by 0 bases, with 6 bases between. Per germline, CDR1 MDHEN and CDR2 SYDVKM. The length of the CDR3 is 12 residues. The CDR3 DNA reads TGTGCCAGCAGCGTTCACTCCTACGAGCAGTACTTC. Translating gives CASSVHSYEQYF.

This clonotype was seen repeatedly, ten times or more. The chain couples TRBV29-1 to TRBJ1-1; D is unclear. V was trimmed by 3 bases and J by 8 bases, leaving 10 bases between them. Germline V gene sequence: CDR1 SQVTM, CDR2 ANQGSEA. This CDR3 comprises 11 residues. CDR3 sequence: CSVETGREAFF. The CDR3 nucleotides are TGCAGCGTTGAGACGGGGAGGGAAGCTTTCTTT.

This clonotype was picked up many times. The V call is TRBV5-5, the J call TRBJ2-7; 11 positions agree with TRBD2. With 0 bases clipped from V and 3 bases from J, the junction kept 5 bases outside the gene matches. The CDR3 has 16 amino acids. The germline V gene has CDR1 SGHKS and CDR2 YYEKEE (reference sequence). In DNA form, the CDR3 reads TGTGCCAGCAGCTTGGTGCTAGCGGGAGGAAACTACGAGCAGTACTTC. Translated: CASSLVLAGGNYEQYF.

This clonotype was counted only a few times. The chain carries TRBV7-9 and TRBJ2-1, with no clear D. Germline assignment: CDR1 SEHNR and CDR2 FQNEAQ (reference sequence). V gave up 7 bases and J gave up 6 bases, with 13 bases separating them. The CDR3 spans 13 residues. CDR3 DNA: TGTGCCAGCATGCGGCAGAACAGCAATGAGCAGTTCTTC. Translated: CASMRQNSNEQFF.

This clonotype was observed at least ten times. The chain couples TRBV5-1 to TRBJ2-2; no firm D call. Germline V gene lookup returns CDR1 SGHRS and CDR2 YFSETQ. There are 13 residues in the CDR3. V lost 0 bases and J lost 5, with 5 bases in between. The CDR3, as DNA: TGCGCCAGCAGCTTGGAAACAACCGGGGAGCTGTTTTTT. Protein sequence: CASSLETTGELFF. The complete variable domain, with remaining parts taken from reference TRBV5-1 and TRBJ2-2, reads KAGVTQTPRYLIKTRGQQVTLSCSPISGHRSVSWYQQTPGQGLQFLFEYFSETQRNKGNFPGRFSGRQFSNSRSEMNVSTLELGDSALYLCASSLETTGELFFGEGSRLTVL.

This clonotype has a count of ten or more. This rearrangement joins TRBV11-2 to TRBJ2-2, with D unresolved. The V and J ends lost 4 bases and 2 bases respectively, with 5 bases between them. CDR1 and CDR2 from the germline V gene are SGHAT and FQNNGV. CDR3 size: 13 residues. The CDR3 region is CASSSVNTGELFF. CDR3 sequence (DNA): TGTGCCAGCAGCTCCGTAAACACCGGGGAGCTGTTTTTT.

This clonotype was seen at least ten times. The chain couples TRBV20-1 to TRBJ2-2, with D unclear. Germline CDR1 DFQATT, CDR2 SNEGSKA (reference sequence). Deletions cut 2 bases from V and 3 bases from J, with 4 bases between. This CDR3 comprises 12 residues. As DNA, the CDR3 is TGCAGTGCTAGATCATACACCGGGGAGCTGTTTTTT. Encoded protein: CSARSYTGELFF.

This clonotype came up many times. The chain uses TRBV20-1 and TRBJ2-1; TRBD1 is a possible D gene (5 bases). From germline, CDR1 is DFQATT and CDR2 SNEGSKA (reference sequence). V was shortened by 4 bases and J by 9 bases, with 22 bases between the two germline ends. CDR3 length: 15 residues. This CDR3 reads CSAMIGRVMQGEQFF. The CDR3 DNA reads as TGCAGTGCTATGATAGGACGAGTTATGCAGGGTGAGCAGTTCTTC.

This clonotype was recorded at least ten times. The chain employs TRBV27 and TRBJ1-5; a weak D match, TRBD1 (6 bases). This CDR3 is 15 amino acids long. The ends were cut back, 0 bases at V and 7 bases at J, with 13 bases in the middle. Germline V gives CDR1 MNHEY, CDR2 SMNVEV (reference sequence). CDR3 coding DNA: TGTGCCAGCAGTTTATCGAGGGGGATTTTGCAGCCCCAGCATTTT. It specifies CASSLSRGILQPQHF.

At least ten counts were recorded for this clonotype. CDR3 sequence reads: CASSYYGLAGVRDSNEQFF. CDR3 sequence (DNA): TGTGCCAGCAGTTACTACGGACTAGCGGGAGTACGGGACTCTAATGAGCAGTTCTTC. The chain combines TRBV6-5 with TRBJ2-1; 13 bases match TRBD2. The J segment lost 7 bases and the V segment lost 1 base, leaving 13 bases of the junction unmatched. Germline CDR1 is MNHEY and CDR2 is SVGAGI. The CDR3 has 19 amino acids.

This clonotype was observed a few times. This chain links TRBV27 with TRBJ1-5; D unresolved. The V gene lost 4 bases and the J gene lost 3 bases, with 10 bases spanning the gap. This CDR3 region has 14 residues. Germline V gene data show CDR1 as MNHEY and CDR2 as SMNVEV (reference sequence). The CDR3 coding sequence is TGTGCCAGCAGTTATGAGATATCCAATCAGCCCCAGCATTTT. It codes for CASSYEISNQPQHF.

This clonotype was detected many times. The rearrangement uses TRBV28 and TRBJ2-7; D might be TRBD1 or TRBD2, each matching 6 bases. The germline V and J ends were trimmed by 6 bases and 7 bases, with 19 bases remaining between them. Germline loops: CDR1 MDHEN, CDR2 SYDVKM. CDR3 length: 14 amino acids. Written as DNA, the CDR3 is TGTGCCAGCAGGTCCCCCCCAGGGGCGGGAGAGCAGTACTTC. It yields the protein CASRSPPGAGEQYF. Looking up the rest from reference TRBV28 and TRBJ2-7 gives the full variable domain: DVKVTQSSRYLVKRTGEKVFLECVQDMDHENMFWYRQDPGLGLRLIYFSYDVKMKEKGDIPEGYSVSREKKERFSLILESASTNQTSMYLCASRSPPGAGEQYFGPGTRLTVT.

This clonotype was counted many times. This chain joins TRBV12-3 or TRBV12-4 and TRBJ2-5; maybe TRBD1 (6 bases). V was clipped by 6 bases and J by 2 bases, with 13 bases between them. The CDR3 is made up of 14 amino acids. The CDR3 is CASSYLDRQETQYF. The CDR3 coding sequence is TGTGCCAGCAGCTACCTCGACAGGCAAGAGACCCAGTACTTC.

Many counts were recorded for this clonotype. This chain links TRBV28 with TRBJ2-3; D might be TRBD2 (6 bases). The CDR3 runs 14 residues. V lost 3 bases to trimming and J lost 2 bases, with 9 bases between them. Germline V gene sequence: CDR1 MDHEN, CDR2 SYDVKM. CDR3 loop: CASSFGGNTDTQYF. CDR3 in DNA: TGTGCCAGCAGTTTCGGGGGAAACACAGATACGCAGTATTTT.